Below are 14 T cell receptor beta chains sequenced from a single sample in a study of cytomegalovirus exposure and HLA in healthy donors. PCR employed 60 Vbeta and 13 Jbeta primers. Produced via immunoSEQ multiplex PCR; TCRdb's table is partial and in-frame only. The sample holds over 150,000 clones, more than 65% seen once. Specimen: PBMCs. These receptors were collected from a girl aged 2 to 9 in good health and CMV-seropositive.

The rearrangement joins TRBV5-4 to TRBJ2-1; tentative D call: TRBD2 (7 bases). Trimming shortened V by 0 bases and J by 9 bases, and 19 bases separated the two germline ends. Germline CDR1 reads SGHNT; CDR2 reads YYREEE (reference sequence). The CDR3 is 16 residues long. CDR3 in amino acids: CASSLVAGEGGVEQFF. The CDR3 DNA sequence: TGTGCCAGCAGCTTGGTTGCGGGAGAGGGGGGGGTTGAGCAGTTCTTC.

V usage is TRBV27 and J usage is TRBJ2-2; a weak D match, TRBD2 (5 bases). Germline V gene sequence: CDR1 MNHEY, CDR2 SMNVEV (reference sequence). This CDR3 contains 15 residues. V dropped 5 bases and J dropped 4 bases, with 14 bases sitting between them. CDR3 sequence: CASSLRTLPTGELFF. In nucleotides, the CDR3 is TGTGCCAGCAGTCTGAGGACTTTACCCACCGGGGAGCTGTTTTTT.

The rearrangement joins TRBV21-1 to TRBJ1-2. TRBV21-1 is annotated as a pseudogene. The CDR3 is made up of 11 amino acids. CDR3 amino acids: CARIRGDGYTF. The CDR3 DNA follows: TGTGCCAGGATCCGCGGGGATGGCTACACCTTC.

This clone was observed many times. This sequence joins TRBV5-6 and TRBJ2-7, with TRBD1 matching 7 bases. Trimming cost V 0 bases and J 1 base; bases outside gene matches: 1. Germline V lookup: CDR1 SGHDT, CDR2 YYEEEE. The CDR3 loop spans 14 amino acids. Here the CDR3 reads CASSLGQGSYEQYF. The CDR3 coding sequence is TGTGCCAGCAGCTTGGGACAGGGATCCTACGAGCAGTACTTC.

J is TRBJ2-1 and V is TRBV25-1; 10 bases line up with TRBD2. The CDR3 extends over 16 amino acids. After removal of 1 base from V and 8 bases from J, the junction contained 8 bases not matched to a gene. CDR1 and CDR2 (germline): MGHDK, SYGVNS. CDR3 sequence (DNA): TGTGCCAGCAGTGAATGGCGGAGCGGGAGGGACTATGAGCAGTTCTTC. Amino acids: CASSEWRSGRDYEQFF.

This chain uses TRBV30 with TRBJ1-2; D remains ambiguous. V was clipped by 4 bases and J by 3 bases, with 6 bases between them. Germline values: CDR1 GTSNPN, CDR2 SVGIG (reference sequence). This CDR3 spans 11 amino acids. CDR3 region: CAWTAYYGYTF. CDR3 nucleotides: TGTGCCTGGACAGCGTACTATGGCTACACCTTC. The variable domain in full, completed from reference TRBV30 and TRBJ1-2, reads SQTIHQWPATLVQPVGSPLSLECTVEGTSNPNLYWYRQAAGRGLQLLFYSVGIGQISSEVPQNLSASRPQDRQFILSSKKLLLSDSGFYLCAWTAYYGYTFGSGTRLTVV.

The chain has TRBV14 and TRBJ2-2; no reliable D call. From germline, CDR1 is SGHDN and CDR2 FVKESK. V shed 0 bases and J shed 5 bases, with 7 bases lying between them. CDR3 length equals 14 residues. CDR3 region: CASSQDLRTGELFF. The CDR3, as DNA: TGTGCCAGCAGCCAAGATCTCCGTACCGGGGAGCTGTTTTTT. The variable domain in full, completed from reference TRBV14 and TRBJ2-2, reads EAGVTQFPSHSVIEKGQTVTLRCDPISGHDNLYWYRRVMGKEIKFLLHFVKESKQDESGMPNNRFLAERTGGTYSTLKVQPAELEDSGVYFCASSQDLRTGELFFGEGSRLTVL.

The chain uses TRBV4-1 and TRBJ1-1; maybe TRBD1 (6 bases). The length of the CDR3 is 14 residues. Trimming removed 2 bases from V and 4 bases from J, with 11 bases in between. Looked up from germline, CDR1 is MGHRA and CDR2 is YSYEKL. For the CDR3, the DNA is TGCGCCAGCAGCCAAACACAGGGTGGCACTGAAGCTTTCTTT. Its protein is CASSQTQGGTEAFF.

This chain joins TRBV6-1 and TRBJ1-2; no definite D call. The CDR3 is made up of 16 amino acids. The germline V gene encodes CDR1 MNHNS and CDR2 SASEGT. Trimming took off 1 base at V and 7 bases at J, with 19 bases between the two ends. The CDR3 spells CASSEGGRSLPRGYTF. Written as DNA, the CDR3 is TGTGCCAGCAGTGAAGGTGGCAGGTCCCTCCCGCGTGGCTACACCTTC.

The chain carries TRBV7-6 and TRBJ2-1; D perhaps matches TRBD2 (5 bases). Germline V lookup: CDR1 SGHVS, CDR2 FNYEAQ. This CDR3 region has 15 residues. V was cut by 2 bases and J by 6 bases, with 14 bases left in between. CDR3 sequence: CASSLIGVAGNEQFF. In nucleotides, the CDR3 is TGTGCCAGCAGCTTAATCGGGGTGGCTGGCAATGAGCAGTTCTTC.

This chain joins TRBV6-5 and TRBJ1-1; perhaps TRBD1 as D (5 bases). Trimming removed 2 bases at V and 5 bases at J, with 12 bases between. Germline values: CDR1 MNHEY, CDR2 SVGAGI. The CDR3 runs to 14 residues. The CDR3 spells CASSYGDGGTEAFF. The CDR3 DNA reads as TGTGCCAGCAGTTACGGGGACGGAGGGACTGAAGCTTTCTTT.

The chain combines TRBV27 with TRBJ2-3; D unresolved. Deletions cut 3 bases from V and 6 bases from J, with 4 bases between. The CDR3 totals 11 residues. The germline V gene encodes CDR1 MNHEY and CDR2 SMNVEV (reference sequence). The DNA for the CDR3 is TGTGCCAGCAGTTTTATGGATACGCAGTATTTT. This translates into CASSFMDTQYF.

The genes are TRBV6-5 and TRBJ1-1; D might be TRBD1 (5 bases). The CDR3 spans 14 residues. V lost 5 bases to trimming and J lost 1 base, with 11 bases between them. Germline lookup yields CDR1 MNHEY and CDR2 SVGAGI. The CDR3 here is CASSERGTNTEAFF. CDR3 DNA sequence: TGTGCCAGCAGTGAAAGGGGTACGAACACTGAAGCTTTCTTT.

V is TRBV6-1 and J is TRBJ1-5, with D maybe TRBD1 (6 bases). V lost 6 bases and J 8 bases, leaving 14 bases between the germline ends. Germline V CDR1 and CDR2: MNHNS, SASEGT. The CDR3 sequence is 13 residues long. This chain's CDR3 is CASSQGQWKPQHF. As DNA, the CDR3 is TGTGCCAGCAGCCAAGGACAGTGGAAGCCCCAGCATTTT.